This T cell receptor (beta chain) originates from a study of shared clonotypes between healthy human individuals. Original processing notes: Junction-only immunoSEQ sequences carried no quality scores, so filtering differed. Data came from immunoSEQ multiplex PCR; TCRdb stores just in-frame clones and leaves some out. That table is the source of V, J and clone size, and D and trimming were worked out from the DNA. Of approximately 1.5 million clones in the sample, around 98.5% were seen once. Germline CDR1 SGHDT, CDR2 YYEEEE. Trimming removed 3 bases from V and 6 bases from J, with 18 bases in between. This CDR3 is 16 amino acids long. This clone was seen a single time.

Sequencing was carried out using naive CD4+ T cells sorted from blood. Noted subset: CD45RA+ positively selected. The rearrangement joins TRBV5-6 to TRBJ2-2; D assignment may be TRBD1 or TRBD2 (5 bases each). This sequence originates from a man aged 30 to 39 in good health. CDR3 DNA sequence: TGTGCCAGCAGCTCTTCACCGGGACCCCCAGCCGGGGAGCTGTTTTTT. It codes for CASSSSPGPPAGELFF.